This TCR beta chain came from a study of shared T cell receptors in the human thymus. Germline V gene data show CDR1 as SNHLY and CDR2 as FYNNEI. This CDR3 is built from 13 residues. The V end lost 9 bases, the J end lost 1 base, and 12 bases lay between the germline ends. Repertoires were generated with immunoSEQ multiplex PCR, while TCRdb's copy carries only in-frame clones and drops some. The sample carries hundreds of thousands of clones, 87% recorded once. These records were also assigned to another study, of human thymus T cells. This second study notes: Thymus tissue was removed during corrective cardiac surgery. Related research has reported that thymic repertoires overlap highly among unrelated individuals.

Sequences were obtained from thymocytes. The chain carries TRBV2 and TRBJ1-1, with D unresolved. This sequence was found in a boy less than two years old with a congenital heart defect. Here the CDR3 reads CARPDTKNTEAFF. DNA of the CDR3: TGTGCCAGACCCGACACCAAGAACACTGAAGCTTTCTTT.